Listed here is a single TCR beta chain. Its target is not known. Per the germline V gene, CDR1 is SGHRS and CDR2 is YFSETQ. The CDR3 runs 15 residues. The J segment lost 4 bases and the V segment lost 3 bases, leaving 8 bases of the junction unmatched. These data originate in a study of shared clonotypes between healthy human individuals. Deep-level settings were used for running the assay. Measured with immunoSEQ multiplex PCR; TCRdb has only the in-frame clones, and not every one. The sample lists 2 million to 2.5 million clones, around 93% occurring once. Study-level results: Lower generation probabilities were found for non-shared clonotypes than for those shared by all four donors.

The clonotype comes from a man aged 18 to 29 in good health. Some clones in this sample may be carry-over from other donors' samples. Source material: naive CD4+ T cells from PBMCs. Noted subset: CD45RA+ positively selected. The rearrangement uses TRBV5-1 and TRBJ2-7, with 9 positions matching TRBD2. CDR3: CASSYTVAGEYEQYF. The CDR3 region has the DNA TGCGCCAGCAGCTATACTGTAGCGGGAGAATACGAGCAGTACTTC.